The 20 T cell receptor beta chains listed next were all sequenced from one sample in a study of T cells in Graves' hyperthyroidism and ophthalmopathy. The CDR3 regions of TCR beta were amplified from RNA transcripts. Primed by the HTBI set, a first-round RT-PCR was run on the TCR CDR3. TCRdb re-analysed the multiplex PCR reads in MiXCR, keeping a single row per CDR3 protein. The sample yields hundreds of thousands of distinct CDR3 sequences, just under 15% seen once. Material: blood. The receptors derive from a woman under 40 with Graves' hyperthyroidism.

This clonotype was observed a few times. The chain recombines TRBV24-1 with TRBJ2-1; TRBD1 aligns across 12 bases. Germline-derived CDR1 and CDR2 are KGHDR and SFDVKD. V lost 7 bases and J lost 6; bases outside the gene matches: 9. CDR3 length equals 16 residues. DNA for the CDR3: TGTGCCACCAGCTTACCCGGGACAGGGGGCATCAATGAGCAGTTCTTC. This gives the protein CATSLPGTGGINEQFF.

V gene TRBV19 combines with J gene TRBJ2-2; D is ambiguous. Germline V gene sequence: CDR1 LNHDA, CDR2 SQIVND (reference sequence). This CDR3 is 15 amino acids long. Trimming removed 2 bases at V and 4 bases at J, with 11 bases between. The CDR3 loop is CASSIIRTGTGELFF. Here the CDR3 DNA reads TGTGCCAGTAGTATAATCCGAACGGGCACCGGGGAGCTGTTTTTT.

This clonotype was seen at least ten times. The rearrangement uses TRBV12-3 or TRBV12-4 and TRBJ2-7; TRBD2 agrees at 8 bases. V trimming: 4 bases; J trimming: 4 bases; junction bases outside the gene matches: 12. The CDR3 extends over 16 amino acids. The chain's CDR3 is CASSSSGLLSYYEQYF. The CDR3 coding sequence is TGTGCCAGCAGTTCTAGCGGGCTCCTCAGTTATTACGAGCAGTACTTC.

J is TRBJ2-1 and V is TRBV5-1, with 11 bases that match TRBD2. The CDR3 contains 18 residues. The germline V gene encodes CDR1 SGHRS and CDR2 YFSETQ. The J segment lost 1 base and the V segment lost 0 bases, leaving 6 bases of the junction unmatched. CDR3 sequence (DNA): TGCGCCAGCAGCTTGGAGGCTAGCGGGAGGCCGTCCTACAATGAGCAGTTCTTC. Amino acid sequence: CASSLEASGRPSYNEQFF.

This clonotype was seen a few times. In nucleotides, the CDR3 is TGCGCCAGCAGCTTGGAAATAGCGGGAGGTAAATCGGTGCAGTACTTC. Its protein product is CASSLEIAGGKSVQYF. V gene TRBV5-1 combines with J gene TRBJ2-7, with 10 bases aligning to TRBD2. The CDR3 runs to 16 residues. The germline V gene has CDR1 SGHRS and CDR2 YFSETQ. Unmatched junction bases numbered 12, after V lost 0 bases and J lost 9 bases.

This clonotype was counted at least ten times. CDR3 nucleotides: TGTGCCAGCAGGCCCCTACAGACGAGCTACACCTTC. This codes for CASRPLQTSYTF. The chain combines TRBV6-1 with TRBJ1-2; D uncertain. Trimming took 6 bases from V and 9 from J, leaving 14 bases between them. Germline loops: CDR1 MNHNS, CDR2 SASEGT. The CDR3 length is 12 residues.

The table lists this clonotype with many counts. The chain joins TRBV18 to TRBJ1-1; 10 nucleotides agree with TRBD1. Germline CDR1 and CDR2: KGHSH and LQKENI. Trimming cost V 6 bases and J 4 bases; bases outside gene matches: 5. This CDR3 spans 14 amino acids. The CDR3 DNA reads TGTGCCAGCTCCCAGACAGGGGGCCTCACTGAAGCTTTCTTT. Its translation: CASSQTGGLTEAFF.

CDR3 amino acids: CASSVVGGLAHTGELFF. In DNA form, the CDR3 reads TGTGCCAGCAGCGTAGTAGGGGGACTAGCTCACACCGGGGAGCTGTTTTTT. The J gene is TRBJ2-2, the V gene TRBV9; 9 bases align to TRBD2. This CDR3 has 17 amino acids. Germline V lookup: CDR1 SGDLS, CDR2 YYNGEE. Germline trimming cut 0 bases from V and 3 bases from J; bases unmatched to any gene: 6.

This clonotype was observed a few times. The chain is built from TRBV15 and TRBJ2-3; D not certain. Germline V lookup: CDR1 LNHNV, CDR2 YYDKDF (reference sequence). V lost 1 base to trimming and J lost 2 bases, with 22 bases between them. This CDR3 spans 19 amino acids. The CDR3 is CATSRVKLGIAGFTDTQYF. For the CDR3, the DNA is TGTGCCACCAGCAGAGTTAAACTGGGTATAGCTGGGTTCACAGATACGCAGTATTTT.

The genes are TRBV7-6 and TRBJ2-1; 9 bases agree with TRBD1. This CDR3 is 15 amino acids long. Germline CDR1 SGHVS, CDR2 FNYEAQ. V trimming: 4 bases; J trimming: 9 bases; junction bases outside the gene matches: 10. The CDR3 DNA reads as TGTGCCAGCAGCTCGGATGGGACAGGGCGCGGTGAGCAGTTCTTC. This codes for CASSSDGTGRGEQFF. The full variable domain, with the rest looked up from reference TRBV7-6 and TRBJ2-1, is GAGVSQSPRYKVTKRGQDVALRCDPISGHVSLYWYRQALGQGPEFLTYFNYEAQQDKSGLPNDRFSAERPEGSISTLTIQRTEQRDSAMYRCASSSDGTGRGEQFFGPGTRLTVL.

The rearrangement links TRBV29-1 to TRBJ2-3, with 7 bases fitting TRBD2. The trim removed 7 bases at V and 3 bases at J, leaving 10 bases unmatched. The CDR3 is made up of 14 amino acids. CDR1 and CDR2 (germline): SQVTM, ANQGSEA. The DNA for the CDR3 is TGCAGCGAATCGAGCGGGGATAAAACAGATACGCAGTATTTT. Its translation: CSESSGDKTDTQYF.

This sequence joins TRBV30 and TRBJ1-1, with a possible D match to TRBD1 (5 bases). CDR3 length: 17 amino acids. V gave up 7 bases and J gave up 0 bases, with 24 bases separating them. The V gene's germline CDR1 is GTSNPN and CDR2 SVGIG (reference sequence). CDR3 region: CASTRAGGIGMNTEAFF. CDR3 sequence (DNA): TGTGCCTCAACCCGTGCGGGGGGAATAGGCATGAACACTGAAGCTTTCTTT.

This sequence joins TRBV20-1 and TRBJ1-5; TRBD1 matches 8 bases. The CDR3 contains 15 residues. The V gene's germline CDR1 is DFQATT and CDR2 SNEGSKA (reference sequence). V dropped 3 bases and J dropped 1; count of bases not matched to a gene: 5. The CDR3 spells CSASLHRGSNQPQHF. The CDR3 nucleotides are TGCAGTGCTAGTCTCCACAGGGGGAGCAATCAGCCCCAGCATTTT.

The J gene is TRBJ2-2, the V gene TRBV7-3; D gene ambiguous. Trimming left V 5 bases short and J 6 bases short, with 25 bases between. The CDR3 totals 18 residues. CDR1 and CDR2 from the germline V gene are SGHTA and FQGTGA. DNA of the CDR3: TGTGCCAGCAGCCTACACCCAAATCCGGGCTCCCGGGCCGGGGAGCTGTTTTTT. It codes for CASSLHPNPGSRAGELFF.

This chain links TRBV5-1 with TRBJ2-7; 8 nucleotides align to TRBD2. The J segment lost 7 bases and the V segment lost 0 bases, leaving 9 bases of the junction unmatched. The CDR3 length is 15 residues. From germline, CDR1 is SGHRS and CDR2 YFSETQ. CDR3 in amino acids: CASSLASGRPGEQYF. The CDR3 DNA is TGCGCCAGCAGCTTGGCCAGCGGGAGACCGGGAGAGCAGTACTTC.

This clonotype was seen at least ten times. The genes are TRBV20-1 and TRBJ2-1; 8 nucleotides agree with TRBD2. There are 17 residues in the CDR3. From germline, CDR1 is DFQATT and CDR2 SNEGSKA (reference sequence). The trim removed 6 bases at V and 1 base at J, leaving 14 bases unmatched. CDR3 coding DNA: TGCAGTGCCGAAGGCCTAGCGGGCTCCTGGTCCTACAATGAGCAGTTCTTC. Encoded protein: CSAEGLAGSWSYNEQFF.

The V call is TRBV7-9, the J call TRBJ2-1; 13 bases fit TRBD2. Germline V gene data show CDR1 as SEHNR and CDR2 as FQNEAQ (reference sequence). The CDR3 extends over 17 amino acids. V was clipped by 5 bases and J by 5 bases; unmatched bases: 9. The CDR3 DNA reads TGTGCCAGCAGCCGATGGACTAGCGGGAGATCTGACAATGAGCAGTTCTTC. Protein sequence: CASSRWTSGRSDNEQFF.

There are many counts of this clonotype. The chain's CDR3 is CATSDLSRYVWTLVYNEQFF. As DNA, the CDR3 is TGTGCCACCAGTGATTTGAGCCGTTATGTTTGGACTTTGGTCTACAATGAGCAGTTCTTC. The chain joins TRBV24-1 to TRBJ2-1; tentative D call: TRBD2 (5 bases). The V end lost 0 bases, the J end lost 3 bases, and 23 bases lay between the germline ends. The CDR3 is 20 residues long. CDR1 is KGHDR, CDR2 SFDVKD, per germline.

Written as DNA, the CDR3 is TGTGCCAGTGGTCCCACTAGGCGGGCTCGTTTAGATACGCAGTATTTT. Translation: CASGPTRRARLDTQYF. The chain links TRBV28 to TRBJ2-3; TRBD2 is a possible D gene (5 bases). The length of the CDR3 is 16 residues. Trimming removed 9 bases from V and 5 bases from J, with 24 bases in between. CDR1 MDHEN and CDR2 SYDVKM come from the germline V gene. Variable domain in full (rest from reference TRBV28 and TRBJ2-3): DVKVTQSSRYLVKRTGEKVFLECVQDMDHENMFWYRQDPGLGLRLIYFSYDVKMKEKGDIPEGYSVSREKKERFSLILESASTNQTSMYLCASGPTRRARLDTQYFGPGTRLTVL.

The table lists this clonotype with many counts. V gene TRBV18 combines with J gene TRBJ2-3; D might be TRBD2 (6 bases). Trimming shortened V by 3 bases and J by 3 bases, and 13 bases separated the two germline ends. The CDR3 contains 15 residues. Germline V gives CDR1 KGHSH, CDR2 LQKENI. CDR3 coding DNA: TGTGCCAGCTCACCCGGGACTTCCGCGACAGATACGCAGTATTTT. It yields the protein CASSPGTSATDTQYF.